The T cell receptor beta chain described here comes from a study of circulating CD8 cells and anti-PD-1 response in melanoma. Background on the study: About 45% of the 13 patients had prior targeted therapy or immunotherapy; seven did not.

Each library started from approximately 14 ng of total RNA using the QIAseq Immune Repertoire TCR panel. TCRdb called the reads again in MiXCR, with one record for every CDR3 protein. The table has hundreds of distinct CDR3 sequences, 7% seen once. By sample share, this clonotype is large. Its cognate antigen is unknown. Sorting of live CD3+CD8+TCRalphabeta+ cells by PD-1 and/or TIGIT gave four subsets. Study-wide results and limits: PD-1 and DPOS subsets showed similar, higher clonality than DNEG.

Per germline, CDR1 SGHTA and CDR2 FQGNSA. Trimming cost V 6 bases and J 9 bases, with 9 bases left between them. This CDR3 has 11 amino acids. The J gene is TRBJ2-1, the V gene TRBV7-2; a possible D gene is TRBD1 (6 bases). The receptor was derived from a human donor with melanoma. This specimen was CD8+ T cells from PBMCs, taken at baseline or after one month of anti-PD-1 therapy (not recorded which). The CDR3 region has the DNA TGTGCCAGCAGAATAGGGGGTGAGCAGTTCTTC. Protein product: CASRIGGEQFF.